Each of the 32 T cell receptor beta chains below was sequenced from the same sample in a study of shared clonotypes between healthy human individuals. Produced via immunoSEQ multiplex PCR; TCRdb's table is partial and in-frame only. The repertoire holds 950,000 to 1,100,000 clones, with approximately 80% as singletons. The sequenced sample was memory CD4+ T cells from PBMCs. Subset reported: CD45RA-negative fraction. The receptors originated from a man younger than 30 in good health. Some clones in this sample may be carry-over from other donors' samples.

For this clone: It may be a read error: a sequence one base away is much more abundant. Since the CDR3 does not end with the conserved phenylalanine or tryptophan, this likely comes from a read error. The chain employs TRBV6-1 and TRBJ2-7; TRBD2 agrees at 10 bases. This CDR3 comprises 14 residues. The V gene end was trimmed by 6 bases and the J gene end by 6 bases; junction bases not matched to a gene: 8. From germline, CDR1 is MNHNS and CDR2 SASEGT. CDR3 sequence (DNA): TGTGCCAGCAGACCGGGACTAGCGAAGGGCGAGCAGTACCTC. Its translation is CASRPGLAKGEQYL.

This sequence joins TRBV11-2 and TRBJ2-7; D gene unclear. This CDR3 contains 16 residues. Between the trimmed V and J ends, which lost 0 bases and 0 bases, there was a span of 12 bases. CDR1 SGHAT and CDR2 FQNNGV come from the germline V gene. The CDR3: CASSLERRRTSYEQYF. In DNA form, the CDR3 reads TGTGCCAGCAGCTTAGAGCGCCGTAGAACCTCCTACGAGCAGTACTTC.

The chain combines TRBV7-2 with TRBJ2-7, with 8 bases fitting TRBD2. The length of the CDR3 is 15 residues. Germline loops: CDR1 SGHTA, CDR2 FQGNSA. The trim removed 5 bases at V and 1 base at J, leaving 7 bases unmatched. CDR3 nucleotides: TGTGCCAGCAGCGCAACACTAGCGGTATCCTACGAGCAGTACTTC. This encodes CASSATLAVSYEQYF. Complete variable domain (other parts from reference TRBV7-2 and TRBJ2-7): GAGVSQSPSNKVTEKGKDVELRCDPISGHTALYWYRQSLGQGLEFLIYFQGNSAPDKSGLPSDRFSAERTGGSVSTLTIQRTQQEDSAVYLCASSATLAVSYEQYFGPGTRLTVT.

This clone has only one observation. V gene TRBV2 combines with J gene TRBJ2-7, with D possibly being TRBD2 (5 bases). The ends were cut back, 0 bases at V and 2 bases at J, with 11 bases in the middle. CDR3 length equals 15 residues. The germline V gene encodes CDR1 SNHLY and CDR2 FYNNEI. The CDR3 DNA reads TGTGCCAGCAGTGAAGCTGGAGGCAGGACCTACGAGCAGTACTTC. The encoded protein is CASSEAGGRTYEQYF.

The V and J genes are TRBV7-8 and TRBJ2-7, with 7 nucleotides matching TRBD1. CDR1 SGHVS and CDR2 FQNEAQ come from the germline V gene. The length of the CDR3 is 13 residues. V was pared by 1 base and J by 3 bases, with 0 bases of the junction left unmatched. The CDR3 DNA reads as TGTGCCAGCAGCTTAGGGGACAGCTACGAGCAGTACTTC. Amino acids: CASSLGDSYEQYF. The variable domain in full, with the rest retrieved from reference TRBV7-8 and TRBJ2-7, is GAGVSQSPRYKVAKRGQDVALRCDPISGHVSLFWYQQALGQGPEFLTYFQNEAQLDKSGLPSDRFFAERPEGSVSTLKIQRTQQEDSAVYLCASSLGDSYEQYFGPGTRLTVT.

The chain employs TRBV20-1 and TRBJ1-2; D is unclear. The CDR3 is 11 residues long. In germline, CDR1 is DFQATT, CDR2 SNEGSKA (reference sequence). In DNA, the CDR3 is TGCCAAATTCGGGCCTCGTCTGGCTACACCTTC. The encoded protein is CQIRASSGYTF.

In regard to this clone: Given a much more abundant clone one base away, this may be a read error. The same CDR3 is also encoded by other DNA sequences in this sample. The chain uses TRBV29-1 and TRBJ1-1, with D unresolved. This CDR3 contains 11 residues. The germline gives CDR1 SQVTM, CDR2 ANQGSEA. The CDR3: CSVKDDTEAFF. The DNA for the CDR3 is TGTAGCGTTAAGGATGACACTGAAGCTTTCTTT. Supplemented by reference TRBV29-1 and TRBJ1-1, the full variable domain reads SAVISQKPSRDICQRGTSLTIQCQVDSQVTMMFWYRQQPGQSLTLIATANQGSEATYESGFVIDKFPISRPNLTFSTLTVSNMSPEDSSIYLCSVKDDTEAFFGQGTRLTVV.

The rearrangement links TRBV18 to TRBJ1-1; no reliable D call. Per the germline V gene, CDR1 is KGHSH and CDR2 is LQKENI. V lost 3 bases and J 7 bases, leaving 9 bases between the germline ends. The CDR3 runs to 12 residues. CDR3 DNA sequence: TGTGCCAGCTCACCCGGCACCCGTGAAGCTTTCTTT. Its translation: CASSPGTREAFF.

This clone appeared many times. The chain joins TRBV18 to TRBJ1-1, with D unresolved. The CDR3 contains 12 residues. Looked up from germline, CDR1 is KGHSH and CDR2 is LQKENI. Trimming stripped 3 bases from V and 6 bases from J, with 8 bases between. CDR3 in amino acids: CASSPPGAEAFF. CDR3 bases: TGTGCCAGCTCACCCCCTGGGGCTGAAGCTTTCTTT.

This sequence joins TRBV5-4 and TRBJ2-5, with 9 bases matching TRBD1. The CDR3 has 16 residues. Germline values: CDR1 SGHNT, CDR2 YYREEE (reference sequence). Germline trimming cut 0 bases from V and 2 bases from J; bases unmatched to any gene: 5. CDR3 protein: CASSLGGGTGQETQYF. The CDR3 DNA is TGTGCCAGCAGCTTGGGGGGCGGGACAGGGCAAGAGACCCAGTACTTC.

This chain joins TRBV5-4 and TRBJ2-6; no firm D call. The CDR3 is 13 amino acids. CDR1 is SGHNT, CDR2 YYREEE, per germline (reference sequence). Between the trimmed V and J ends, which lost 0 bases and 13 bases, there was a span of 11 bases. CDR3 sequence reads: CASSLVGLRVLTF. CDR3 sequence (DNA): TGTGCCAGCAGCTTGGTTGGCCTCCGGGTCCTGACTTTC.

This clone came up a few times. Other DNA sequences in this sample translate to the same CDR3. The chain carries TRBV6-5 and TRBJ2-6; D may be TRBD1 (5 bases). The CDR3 length is 15 residues. Germline V gene sequence: CDR1 MNHEY, CDR2 SVGAGI. Trimming cost V 2 bases and J 2 bases, with 7 bases left between them. DNA of the CDR3: TGTGCCAGCAGTTACAGGGGTGCTGGGGCCAACGTCCTGACTTTC. Its protein product is CASSYRGAGANVLTF.

This rearrangement joins TRBV5-1 to TRBJ2-7; D is undetermined. The CDR3 totals 14 residues. The germline V and J ends were trimmed by 0 bases and 5 bases, with 12 bases remaining between them. The germline V gene encodes CDR1 SGHRS and CDR2 YFSETQ. DNA for the CDR3: TGCGCCAGCAGCTTGGGGCAGCACTCGGACGAGCAGTACTTC. It encodes CASSLGQHSDEQYF.

As regards this clone: This sample includes further DNA sequences coding for the same CDR3. The V and J genes are TRBV7-8 and TRBJ2-2; 8 bases match TRBD1. CDR1 SGHVS and CDR2 FQNEAQ come from the germline V gene. V was clipped by 5 bases and J by 2 bases; unmatched bases: 7. The CDR3 is made up of 16 amino acids. In nucleotides, the CDR3 is TGTGCCAGCAGCCCGCGGACAGGGAGAAACACCGGGGAGCTGTTTTTT. Translating gives CASSPRTGRNTGELFF.

The CDR3 is CASSLRREDEQYF. CDR3 nucleotide sequence: TGTGCCAGCAGCTTACGAAGGGAAGACGAGCAGTACTTC. The chain recombines TRBV5-6 with TRBJ2-7; no clear D. Germline CDR1 and CDR2: SGHDT and YYEEEE. Trimming pared 2 bases from V and 5 bases from J, leaving 11 bases between. The CDR3 sequence is 13 residues long.

The chain couples TRBV28 to TRBJ2-4; a weak D match, TRBD2 (6 bases). This CDR3 is 15 amino acids long. Germline assignment: CDR1 MDHEN and CDR2 SYDVKM. Trimming left V 10 bases short and J 0 bases short, with 16 bases between. CDR3 DNA sequence: TGTGCCAATAAGGGAGGCACCATAGCCAAAAACATTCAGTACTTC. Translation gives CANKGGTIAKNIQYF.

CDR3: CASSVDSQGPPMLEQYF. In DNA form, the CDR3 reads TGTGCCAGCAGCGTAGATAGTCAGGGTCCCCCCATGCTCGAGCAGTACTTC. V and J are TRBV9 and TRBJ2-7; TRBD1 might be the D (5 bases). V was cut by 0 bases and J by 6 bases, with 22 bases left in between. Germline loops: CDR1 SGDLS, CDR2 YYNGEE. This CDR3 is 17 amino acids long.

About this clone itself: At the DNA level, this CDR3 is encoded by other sequences in the same sample as well. V and J are TRBV2 and TRBJ2-7, with 10 nucleotides matching TRBD2. Looked up from germline, CDR1 is SNHLY and CDR2 is FYNNEI. The trim removed 11 bases at V and 4 bases at J, leaving 11 bases unmatched. This CDR3 comprises 14 residues. The CDR3 nucleotides read TGTGCCTCCAGCGTGTTAGCGGGGGGATACGAGCAGTACTTC. It codes for CASSVLAGGYEQYF.

V usage is TRBV19 and J usage is TRBJ2-3; D call uncertain. The CDR3 consists of 15 residues. In germline, CDR1 is LNHDA, CDR2 SQIVND (reference sequence). V was clipped by 0 bases and J by 2 bases, with 9 bases between them. The CDR3 region has the DNA TGTGCCAGTAGTATAGAGCCAGTCTCCACAGATACGCAGTATTTT. This translates into CASSIEPVSTDTQYF.

Turning to this clone: Other nucleotide sequences in the sample specify the same CDR3. The rearrangement joins TRBV7-2 to TRBJ2-7, with D possibly being TRBD2 (6 bases). This CDR3 spans 14 amino acids. Germline V gene sequence: CDR1 SGHTA, CDR2 FQGNSA. The ends were cut back, 3 bases at V and 4 bases at J, with 13 bases in the middle. The CDR3 protein is CASSFSGSSYEQYF. In nucleotides, the CDR3 is TGTGCCAGCAGCTTCTCCGGGAGTAGTTACGAGCAGTACTTC. The full variable domain, rest sourced from reference TRBV7-2 and TRBJ2-7, is GAGVSQSPSNKVTEKGKDVELRCDPISGHTALYWYRQSLGQGLEFLIYFQGNSAPDKSGLPSDRFSAERTGGSVSTLTIQRTQQEDSAVYLCASSFSGSSYEQYFGPGTRLTVT.

A word on this clone: Distinct nucleotide sequences in the sample also encode this CDR3. V is TRBV5-1 and J is TRBJ1-1; possible D gene TRBD1, 6 bases. The V end lost 2 bases, the J end lost 5 bases, and 10 bases lay between the germline ends. The germline V gene encodes CDR1 SGHRS and CDR2 YFSETQ. This CDR3 comprises 13 residues. The DNA for the CDR3 is TGCGCCAGCAGCTTATCGGGGGCTACTGAAGCTTTCTTT. Translating it yields CASSLSGATEAFF.

The chain recombines TRBV9 with TRBJ1-2, with TRBD1 matching over 12 bases. The trim removed 4 bases at V and 4 bases at J, leaving 14 bases unmatched. The CDR3 has 18 amino acids. In germline, CDR1 is SGDLS, CDR2 YYNGEE. CDR3 sequence: CASSLNPGTGGAGYGYTF. The CDR3 bases are TGTGCCAGCAGCCTAAATCCCGGGACAGGGGGCGCGGGCTATGGCTACACCTTC. Complete variable domain (other parts from reference TRBV9 and TRBJ1-2): DSGVTQTPKHLITATGQRVTLRCSPRSGDLSVYWYQQSLDQGLQFLIQYYNGEERAKGNILERFSAQQFPDLHSELNLSSLELGDSALYFCASSLNPGTGGAGYGYTFGSGTRLTVV.

The chain links TRBV7-2 to TRBJ1-1; D gene unclear. Germline CDR1 reads SGHTA; CDR2 reads FQGNSA. This CDR3 comprises 13 residues. V dropped 5 bases and J dropped 0 bases, with 7 bases sitting between them. CDR3 amino acids: CASSLYMNTEAFF. The CDR3 DNA reads TGTGCCAGCAGCCTTTACATGAACACTGAAGCTTTCTTT.

V gene TRBV27 combines with J gene TRBJ1-1; perhaps TRBD1 as D (6 bases). Trimming cost V 1 base and J 8 bases, with 8 bases left between them. Germline-derived CDR1 and CDR2 are MNHEY and SMNVEV (reference sequence). This CDR3 has 12 residues. This CDR3 reads CASSLYRGEAFF. The DNA of the CDR3 is TGTGCCAGCAGTTTATATAGGGGGGAAGCTTTCTTT.

Concerning this clone: This sequence is one base from a far larger clone and is likely a read error. As the CDR3 is not closed by the conserved phenylalanine or tryptophan, this likely results from a read error. The chain carries TRBV10-3 and TRBJ2-3; D is possibly TRBD2 (5 bases). This CDR3 spans 13 amino acids. Germline values: CDR1 ENHRY, CDR2 SYGVKD. V was pared by 11 bases and J by 1 base, with 13 bases between. CDR3 loop: CAASEDGTDTQYS. CDR3 DNA sequence: TGTGCCGCCTCGGAGGATGGCACAGATACGCAGTATTCT.

This chain links TRBV5-4 with TRBJ2-1; TRBD2 matches at 13 bases. The CDR3 sequence is 15 residues long. Germline CDR1 reads SGHNT; CDR2 reads YYREEE (reference sequence). The V gene end was trimmed by 4 bases and the J gene end by 6 bases; junction bases not matched to a gene: 4. The CDR3 DNA follows: TGTGCCAGCAGCCCACGGACTAGCGGGAGCAATGAGCAGTTCTTC. Its translation: CASSPRTSGSNEQFF.

The chain carries TRBV15 and TRBJ2-1; D is unclear. The CDR3 has 17 residues. Trimming stripped 5 bases from V and 0 bases from J, with 17 bases between. Germline CDR1 is LNHNV and CDR2 is YYDKDF (reference sequence). CDR3 protein: CATSPETPSSSYNEQFF. The CDR3 DNA is TGTGCCACCAGCCCCGAGACCCCCAGCAGCTCCTACAATGAGCAGTTCTTC.

This clone was observed a handful of times. This sequence joins TRBV6-5 and TRBJ1-5, with D uncertain. V was clipped by 7 bases and J by 5 bases, with 12 bases between them. Germline-derived CDR1 and CDR2 are MNHEY and SVGAGI. The CDR3 runs to 13 residues. The CDR3 DNA reads TGTGCCAGCACGGCCGGGGTGCATCAGCCCCAGCATTTT. Residues: CASTAGVHQPQHF.

This clone was counted once. The chain recombines TRBV14 with TRBJ2-7, with 11 positions matching TRBD1. V shed 2 bases and J 4 bases; nucleotides not matched to a gene: 4. Germline CDR1 reads SGHDN; CDR2 reads FVKESK. The CDR3 has 15 amino acids. The CDR3 loop reads CASSQRDRGFYEQYF. In nucleotides, the CDR3 is TGTGCCAGCAGCCAAAGGGACAGGGGGTTTTACGAGCAGTACTTC. Together with reference TRBV14 and TRBJ2-7, the CDR3 gives the full variable domain: EAGVTQFPSHSVIEKGQTVTLRCDPISGHDNLYWYRRVMGKEIKFLLHFVKESKQDESGMPNNRFLAERTGGTYSTLKVQPAELEDSGVYFCASSQRDRGFYEQYFGPGTRLTVT.

This clone was recorded many times. J is TRBJ1-4 and V is TRBV7-6, with a weak D call TRBD1 (5 bases). V was shortened by 6 bases and J by 5 bases, with 16 bases between the two germline ends. This CDR3 has 15 amino acids. In germline, CDR1 is SGHVS, CDR2 FNYEAQ. The CDR3 protein is CASRLTGTENEKLFF. The DNA of the CDR3 is TGTGCCAGCAGGCTCACCGGGACGGAGAATGAAAAACTGTTTTTT. The full variable domain, completed using reference TRBV7-6 and TRBJ1-4, is GAGVSQSPRYKVTKRGQDVALRCDPISGHVSLYWYRQALGQGPEFLTYFNYEAQQDKSGLPNDRFSAERPEGSISTLTIQRTEQRDSAMYRCASRLTGTENEKLFFGSGTQLSVL.

In this sample, this clone turned up many times. The rearrangement joins TRBV4-3 to TRBJ2-2; D perhaps matches TRBD2 (6 bases). Trimming took 0 bases from V and 7 from J, leaving 12 bases between them. The CDR3 has 15 residues. Germline values: CDR1 LGHNA, CDR2 YSLEER. The CDR3, as DNA: TGCGCCAGCAGCCAAGACCGGGAGATTAACGGGGAGCTGTTTTTT. It codes for CASSQDREINGELFF.

The chain combines TRBV19 with TRBJ2-4; TRBD1 matches 7 bases. The CDR3 covers 16 residues. V lost 3 bases to trimming and J lost 5 bases; unmatched junction nucleotides: 10. The germline V gene has CDR1 LNHDA and CDR2 SQIVND (reference sequence). CDR3 bases: TGTGCCAGTAGTATTAGGAGAGACAGGGCCGAAAACATTCAGTACTTC. This gives the protein CASSIRRDRAENIQYF.